The 9 T cell receptor beta chains below were found in one sample sequenced in a study of T-cell memory formation after mild COVID-19. TCRdb re-derived calls from the 5' RACE reads in MiXCR, one entry per CDR3 protein. Of approximately 200,000 distinct CDR3 sequences listed, under 20% are singletons. Sequences were obtained from PBMCs or a T cell subset sorted from them (not recorded which). These receptor sequences come from an adult woman who had mild COVID-19 (a few samples of this study predate the infection). Cell type and time point are not known.

The chain has TRBV19 and TRBJ2-2; D may be TRBD2 (6 bases). This CDR3 has 17 residues. In germline, CDR1 is LNHDA, CDR2 SQIVND (reference sequence). V lost 4 bases and J lost 5, with 20 bases in between. The CDR3 region is CASSTHRKRAHTGELFF. In DNA, the CDR3 is TGTGCCAGTAGTACCCATCGAAAGCGGGCCCATACCGGGGAGCTGTTTTTT.

This clonotype has just a few counts. This rearrangement joins TRBV12-3 or TRBV12-4 to TRBJ1-1, with 8 positions matching TRBD1. The CDR3 loop spans 13 amino acids. V dropped 6 bases and J dropped 4; count of bases not matched to a gene: 4. Here the CDR3 reads CASRDRGFTEAFF. The CDR3 region has the DNA TGTGCCAGCAGAGACAGGGGTTTCACTGAAGCTTTCTTT.

The rearrangement uses TRBV5-1 and TRBJ2-3; 7 positions match TRBD1. The CDR3 has 17 amino acids. Germline CDR1 and CDR2: SGHRS and YFSETQ. J lost 2 bases, V lost 3 bases, and 12 bases had no gene match. In DNA form, the CDR3 reads TGCGCCAGCAGCTCAGTCACCGGGACAGATATCACAGATACGCAGTATTTT. It codes for CASSSVTGTDITDTQYF.

This clonotype was recorded many times. This sequence joins TRBV30 and TRBJ2-5; TRBD1 might be the D (5 bases). Per the germline V gene, CDR1 is GTSNPN and CDR2 is SVGIG (reference sequence). CDR3 size: 12 residues. V lost 2 bases and J 4 bases, leaving 8 bases between the germline ends. The CDR3 DNA follows: TGTGCCTGGAGTAAAGGGGCAGAGACCCAGTACTTC. This translates into CAWSKGAETQYF. The entire variable domain, with the rest obtained from reference TRBV30 and TRBJ2-5, is as follows: SQTIHQWPATLVQPVGSPLSLECTVEGTSNPNLYWYRQAAGRGLQLLFYSVGIGQISSEVPQNLSASRPQDRQFILSSKKLLLSDSGFYLCAWSKGAETQYFGPGTRLLVL.

This clonotype appeared a few times. The chain uses TRBV7-7 and TRBJ2-1; D is uncertain. The CDR3 covers 17 residues. Germline assignment: CDR1 SSHAT and CDR2 FNYEAQ (reference sequence). V dropped 5 bases and J dropped 4 bases, with 21 bases sitting between them. CDR3 sequence (DNA): TGTGCCAGCAGCGCCCGAGACTCAGGACGGCGATACAATGAGCAGTTCTTC. It translates to CASSARDSGRRYNEQFF.

This clonotype was detected only a few times. The V call is TRBV5-1, the J call TRBJ1-1; possibly TRBD1 for D (5 bases). V gave up 4 bases and J gave up 11 bases, with 18 bases separating them. The CDR3 sequence is 13 residues long. Looked up from germline, CDR1 is SGHRS and CDR2 is YFSETQ. The CDR3 loop reads CASSPRPDGGAFF. CDR3 sequence (DNA): TGCGCCAGCAGCCCCAGACCGGACGGGGGTGCTTTCTTT.

The chain uses TRBV30 and TRBJ2-7; TRBD2 agrees at 13 bases. This CDR3 region has 15 residues. CDR1 GTSNPN and CDR2 SVGIG come from the germline V gene (reference sequence). Trimming at V came to 2 bases and at J to 4 bases, leaving 5 bases not matched to a gene. Written as DNA, the CDR3 is TGTGCCTGGAGTCCCGGACTAGCGGGAGTGTACGAGCAGTACTTC. Translated, it gives CAWSPGLAGVYEQYF.

J is TRBJ2-5 and V is TRBV12-3 or TRBV12-4, with D possibly being TRBD1 (5 bases). This CDR3 has 14 amino acids. V was pared by 3 bases and J by 5 bases, with 13 bases between. The CDR3, as DNA: TGTGCCAGCAGTTTGGGCCAGGGAAGCGAGACCCAGTACTTC. The encoded protein is CASSLGQGSETQYF.

This clonotype was detected only a few times. The genes are TRBV2 and TRBJ1-2, with no clear D. The V end was cut by 8 bases, the J end by 5 bases, with 12 bases between. Germline assignment: CDR1 SNHLY and CDR2 FYNNEI. The CDR3 length is 12 residues. Here the CDR3 reads CASVGRVYGYTF. The CDR3 DNA reads TGTGCCAGCGTGGGAAGGGTGTATGGCTACACCTTC.